Each of the 2 T cell receptor beta chains below was sequenced from the same sample in a study of cytomegalovirus exposure and HLA in healthy donors. PCR was performed using 60 Vbeta and 13 Jbeta primers. Method: immunoSEQ multiplex PCR; TCRdb's copy keeps in-frame clones and lacks some. Seen here are about 190,000 clones, over 60% observed once, and the top ten hold approximately 0.99%. Sequencing input: PBMCs. The receptors originated from a woman between 40 and 55 years old in good health and CMV-seronegative.

The rearrangement joins TRBV2 to TRBJ1-5; D remains ambiguous. Germline values: CDR1 SNHLY, CDR2 FYNNEI. The CDR3 runs to 16 residues. Trimming took off 0 bases at V and 2 bases at J, with 11 bases between the two ends. The CDR3, as DNA: TGTGCCAGCAGTGAAGCGAGAATACGGGGCAATCAGCCCCAGCATTTT. This translates into CASSEARIRGNQPQHF.

The chain carries TRBV11-2 and TRBJ2-7; no clear D. From germline, CDR1 is SGHAT and CDR2 FQNNGV. The CDR3 is made up of 12 amino acids. V gave up 0 bases and J gave up 7 bases, with 7 bases separating them. The CDR3 loop reads CASSLEPVEQYF. Here the CDR3 DNA reads TGTGCCAGCAGCTTAGAACCAGTGGAGCAGTACTTC. Full variable domain (outside the CDR3, taken from reference TRBV11-2 and TRBJ2-7): EAGVAQSPRYKIIEKRQSVAFWCNPISGHATLYWYQQILGQGPKLLIQFQNNGVVDDSQLPKDRFSAERLKGVDSTLKIQPAKLEDSAVYLCASSLEPVEQYFGPGTRLTVT.